These 18 T cell receptor beta chains were sequenced from one sample in a study of cytomegalovirus exposure and HLA in healthy donors. Primers for the PCR totalled 60 Vbeta and 13 Jbeta. Profiling relied on immunoSEQ multiplex PCR, and the TCRdb table lists in-frame clones only, not all of them. This repertoire includes some 43,000 clones. Sequenced input: PBMCs. These TCRs come from a woman aged 30 to 39 in good health and CMV-seronegative.

This chain links TRBV7-2 with TRBJ2-2; 8 nucleotides match TRBD2. Germline CDR1 and CDR2: SGHTA and FQGNSA. The CDR3 has 14 amino acids. With V trimmed by 5 bases and J by 4 bases, 3 bases remained unmatched. The CDR3 is CASSTSGLTGELFF. The CDR3 DNA reads as TGTGCCAGCAGCACTAGCGGTCTCACCGGGGAGCTGTTTTTT.

This sequence joins TRBV9 and TRBJ2-3, with D perhaps TRBD2 (5 bases). Trimming stripped 0 bases from V and 11 bases from J, with 16 bases between. In germline, CDR1 is SGDLS, CDR2 YYNGEE. The CDR3 is 14 amino acids. The CDR3 loop is CASSVAATSGGQYF. The CDR3 bases are TGTGCCAGCAGCGTAGCCGCTACGAGCGGTGGGCAGTATTTT. Combining the CDR3 with reference TRBV9 and TRBJ2-3 gives the whole variable domain DSGVTQTPKHLITATGQRVTLRCSPRSGDLSVYWYQQSLDQGLQFLIQYYNGEERAKGNILERFSAQQFPDLHSELNLSSLELGDSALYFCASSVAATSGGQYFGPGTRLTVL.

This chain joins TRBV4-1 and TRBJ1-1, with a weak D call TRBD1 (5 bases). Trimming stripped 3 bases from V and 6 bases from J, with 8 bases between. The CDR3 extends over 12 amino acids. Germline loops: CDR1 MGHRA, CDR2 YSYEKL. The CDR3, as DNA: TGCGCCAGCAGCCATAGGGACTCTGAAGCTTTCTTT. This gives the protein CASSHRDSEAFF.

The chain uses TRBV30 and TRBJ2-5, with 10 bases fitting TRBD1. Germline V gene data show CDR1 as GTSNPN and CDR2 as SVGIG (reference sequence). The ends lost 4 bases at V and 6 bases at J; junction bases unmatched: 14. The CDR3 has 16 amino acids. CDR3: CAWNPHRTGGVKTQYF. CDR3 DNA sequence: TGTGCCTGGAACCCACACCGGACAGGGGGTGTGAAGACCCAGTACTTC.

The V call is TRBV2, the J call TRBJ1-4; no clear D. Germline V gene lookup returns CDR1 SNHLY and CDR2 FYNNEI. The CDR3 spans 15 residues. Trimming took 3 bases from V and 2 from J, leaving 10 bases between them. Written as DNA, the CDR3 is TGTGCCAGCAGTGATAAGAGAGGCACTAATGAAAAACTGTTTTTT. Translation: CASSDKRGTNEKLFF.

V and J are TRBV7-2 and TRBJ1-2; maybe TRBD1 (6 bases). The CDR3 has 16 residues. V was trimmed by 5 bases and J by 7 bases, leaving 23 bases between them. Germline CDR1 SGHTA, CDR2 FQGNSA. The CDR3 loop is CASSPHLDSLPGGYTF. The CDR3 nucleotides read TGTGCCAGCAGCCCCCACCTGGACAGTCTACCGGGTGGCTACACCTTC.

V and J are TRBV11-2 and TRBJ2-3; 7 nucleotides line up with TRBD2. The CDR3 is 15 residues long. CDR1 and CDR2 from the germline V gene are SGHAT and FQNNGV. After removal of 4 bases from V and 0 bases from J, the junction contained 4 bases not matched to a gene. In DNA form, the CDR3 reads TGTGCCAGCAGCTACAGGACTAGTAGCACAGATACGCAGTATTTT. It translates to CASSYRTSSTDTQYF.

This chain links TRBV18 with TRBJ1-5, with 8 bases matching TRBD1. This CDR3 region has 15 residues. With 4 bases clipped from V and 6 bases from J, the junction kept 8 bases outside the gene matches. In germline, CDR1 is KGHSH, CDR2 LQKENI. CDR3 in amino acids: CASSHSTGGGQPQHF. As DNA, the CDR3 is TGTGCCAGCTCACACTCTACAGGGGGTGGTCAGCCCCAGCATTTT. Using reference TRBV18 and TRBJ1-5 for the parts outside the CDR3, the full variable domain is NAGVMQNPRHLVRRRGQEARLRCSPMKGHSHVYWYRQLPEEGLKFMVYLQKENIIDESGMPKERFSAEFPKEGPSILRIQQVVRGDSAAYFCASSHSTGGGQPQHFGDGTRLSIL.

In nucleotides, the CDR3 is TGCAGCGTTGAAGCGGGGGACAGATATGGCTACACCTTC. It codes for CSVEAGDRYGYTF. V gene TRBV29-1 combines with J gene TRBJ1-2; 7 bases fit TRBD1. This CDR3 has 13 amino acids. The germline CDR1 and CDR2 sequences are SQVTM and ANQGSEA. V shed 1 base and J 5 bases; nucleotides not matched to a gene: 4. Filled out from reference TRBV29-1 and TRBJ1-2, the complete variable domain reads SAVISQKPSRDICQRGTSLTIQCQVDSQVTMMFWYRQQPGQSLTLIATANQGSEATYESGFVIDKFPISRPNLTFSTLTVSNMSPEDSSIYLCSVEAGDRYGYTFGSGTRLTVV.

The rearrangement uses TRBV5-4 and TRBJ2-5; D not resolved. This CDR3 has 13 residues. V gave up 4 bases and J gave up 0 bases, with 7 bases separating them. CDR1 is SGHNT, CDR2 YYREEE, per germline (reference sequence). CDR3 region: CASSPADQETQYF. The CDR3 nucleotides are TGTGCCAGCAGCCCTGCGGACCAAGAGACCCAGTACTTC.

The rearrangement uses TRBV5-1 and TRBJ1-1; D remains unclear. Trimming took 3 bases from V and 5 from J, leaving 14 bases between them. Per the germline V gene, CDR1 is SGHRS and CDR2 is YFSETQ. The CDR3 spans 14 residues. The DNA of the CDR3 is TGCGCCAGCAGCTCAATCGGGGATCGGACTGAAGCTTTCTTT. This encodes CASSSIGDRTEAFF.

This chain connects TRBV5-1 to TRBJ1-4; 7 positions agree with TRBD1. Losses at the gene ends were 4 bases for V and 6 bases for J; bases not matched to a gene: 9. CDR1 is SGHRS and CDR2 is YFSETQ in the germline V gene. The CDR3 consists of 15 residues. CDR3 in DNA: TGCGCCAGCAGCCGCGGCCAGGGGGTGGATGAAAAACTGTTTTTT. It codes for CASSRGQGVDEKLFF.

CDR3 in DNA: TGCGCCAGCAGCCAAAAAACAGGCTCTGGGGCCAACGTCCTGACTTTC. Protein sequence: CASSQKTGSGANVLTF. The chain recombines TRBV4-3 with TRBJ2-6, with a weak D call TRBD1 (5 bases). Germline V lookup: CDR1 LGHNA, CDR2 YSLEER. This CDR3 region has 16 residues. Deletions cut 2 bases from V and 0 bases from J, with 8 bases between.

V gene TRBV6-5 combines with J gene TRBJ2-3; D may be TRBD2 (6 bases). V was cut by 6 bases and J by 4 bases, with 8 bases left in between. The CDR3 consists of 12 residues. Germline CDR1 and CDR2: MNHEY and SVGAGI. The CDR3 protein is CASSSSADTQYF. As DNA, the CDR3 is TGTGCCAGCAGCTCTAGCGCAGATACGCAGTATTTT.

The J gene is TRBJ1-5, the V gene TRBV28, with D possibly being TRBD1 (5 bases). The CDR3 loop spans 13 amino acids. The germline gives CDR1 MDHEN, CDR2 SYDVKM. Between the trimmed V and J ends, which lost 3 bases and 6 bases, there was a span of 9 bases. CDR3 coding DNA: TGTGCCAGCAGTTTGACAGCTATTCAGCCCCAGCATTTT. This encodes CASSLTAIQPQHF. The full variable domain, completed using reference TRBV28 and TRBJ1-5, is DVKVTQSSRYLVKRTGEKVFLECVQDMDHENMFWYRQDPGLGLRLIYFSYDVKMKEKGDIPEGYSVSREKKERFSLILESASTNQTSMYLCASSLTAIQPQHFGDGTRLSIL.

The J gene is TRBJ1-5, the V gene TRBV11-3, with D unclear. Germline values: CDR1 SGHNT, CDR2 YENEEA. V shed 5 bases and J shed 0 bases, with 17 bases lying between them. The CDR3 length is 17 residues. This CDR3 is CASSVGSATYSNQPQHF. The CDR3 DNA reads as TGTGCCAGCAGCGTGGGGAGCGCGACCTATAGCAATCAGCCCCAGCATTTT.

CDR3 amino acids: CSATGTSGRGTYEQFF. As DNA, the CDR3 is TGCAGCGCAACCGGGACTAGCGGGAGGGGTACGTATGAGCAGTTCTTC. This rearrangement joins TRBV29-1 to TRBJ2-1; 16 positions match TRBD2. With V trimmed by 7 bases and J by 8 bases, 11 bases remained unmatched. This CDR3 contains 16 residues. CDR1 and CDR2 (germline): SQVTM, ANQGSEA.

The V gene is TRBV2, the J gene TRBJ1-1, with 7 bases fitting TRBD1. The CDR3 is 14 residues long. With V trimmed by 6 bases and J by 7 bases, 11 bases remained unmatched. Germline assignment: CDR1 SNHLY and CDR2 FYNNEI. In DNA, the CDR3 is TGTGCCAGCAGCCGACAGGGAACTTCGAGTGAAGCTTTCTTT. Translated: CASSRQGTSSEAFF.